The present T cell receptor (beta chain) was sequenced within a study of CD8 T cells in Susac syndrome. Study outcomes and limitations: Total CD8+ and CD8+ TEMRA repertoires contained around 15 and five Susac-specific public clones, respectively.

Negative isolation was used for CD8+ and CD4+ T cells, and FACS enrichment was applied to TEMRA cells. Trimming stripped 3 bases from V and 6 bases from J, with 13 bases between. Germline V gene lookup returns CDR1 SGHRS and CDR2 YFSETQ. The CDR3 consists of 13 residues. Reverse transcription of about 0.5 to 1 ug RNA was carried out with random hexamers. The method of amplification for TCR beta CDR3 was immunoSEQ multiplex PCR, covering 54 Vbeta and 13 Jbeta. TCRdb re-analysed the immunoSEQ multiplex PCR reads in MiXCR, keeping a single row per CDR3 protein. The table includes more than 65,000 distinct CDR3 sequences, 95% detected once. This clonotype was counted a single time. Its antigen is undetermined.

The TCR was taken from a human donor with Susac syndrome. Sequenced sample: CD8+ T cells from PBMCs. The genes are TRBV5-1 and TRBJ2-7, with D tentatively TRBD1 (5 bases). The CDR3 loop reads CASSWRPGFEQYF. Here the CDR3 DNA reads TGCGCCAGCAGCTGGAGACCAGGGTTCGAGCAGTACTTC.